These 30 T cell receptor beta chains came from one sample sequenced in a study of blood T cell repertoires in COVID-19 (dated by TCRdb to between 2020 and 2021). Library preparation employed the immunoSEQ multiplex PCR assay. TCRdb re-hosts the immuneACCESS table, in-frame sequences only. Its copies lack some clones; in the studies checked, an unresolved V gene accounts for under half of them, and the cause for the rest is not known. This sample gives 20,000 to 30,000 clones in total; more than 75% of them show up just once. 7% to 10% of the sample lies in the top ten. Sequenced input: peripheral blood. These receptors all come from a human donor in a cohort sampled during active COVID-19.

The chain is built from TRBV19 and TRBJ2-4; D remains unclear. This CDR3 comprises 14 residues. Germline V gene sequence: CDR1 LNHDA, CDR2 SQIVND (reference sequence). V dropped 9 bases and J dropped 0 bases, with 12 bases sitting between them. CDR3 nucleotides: TGTGCCAGCTCGACACCTCTAGCCAAAAACATTCAGTACTTC. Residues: CASSTPLAKNIQYF.

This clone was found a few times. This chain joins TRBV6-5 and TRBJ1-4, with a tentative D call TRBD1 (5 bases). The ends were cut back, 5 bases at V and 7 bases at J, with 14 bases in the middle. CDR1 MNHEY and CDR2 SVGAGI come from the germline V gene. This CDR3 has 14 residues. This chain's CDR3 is CASSILRGSEKLFF. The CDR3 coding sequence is TGTGCCAGCAGTATATTACGGGGGAGTGAAAAACTGTTTTTT.

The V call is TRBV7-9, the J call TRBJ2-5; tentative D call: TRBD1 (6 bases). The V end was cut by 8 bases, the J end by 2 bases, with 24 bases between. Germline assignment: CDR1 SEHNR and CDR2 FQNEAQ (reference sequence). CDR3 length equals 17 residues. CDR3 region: CASAIPGQPTFQETQYF. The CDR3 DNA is TGTGCCAGCGCTATCCCGGGACAACCAACTTTTCAAGAGACCCAGTACTTC.

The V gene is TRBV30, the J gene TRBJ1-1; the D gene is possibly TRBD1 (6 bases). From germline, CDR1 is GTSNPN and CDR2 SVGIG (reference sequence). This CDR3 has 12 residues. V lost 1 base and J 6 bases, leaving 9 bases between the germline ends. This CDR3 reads CAWSAHRAEAFF. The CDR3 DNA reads TGTGCCTGGAGTGCCCACAGGGCTGAAGCTTTCTTT.

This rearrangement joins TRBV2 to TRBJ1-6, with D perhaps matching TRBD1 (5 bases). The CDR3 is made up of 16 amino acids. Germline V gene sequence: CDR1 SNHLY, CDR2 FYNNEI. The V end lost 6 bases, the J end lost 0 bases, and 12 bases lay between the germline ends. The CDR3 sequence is CASRPTGSSYNSPLHF. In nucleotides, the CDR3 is TGTGCCAGCAGGCCAACAGGCAGCTCCTATAATTCACCCCTCCACTTT.

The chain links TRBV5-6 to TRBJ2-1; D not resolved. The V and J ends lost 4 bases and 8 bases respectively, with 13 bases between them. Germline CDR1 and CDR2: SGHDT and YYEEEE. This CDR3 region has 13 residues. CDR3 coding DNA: TGTGCCAGCAGCGTGAGGTTTCGGGATGAGCAGTTCTTC. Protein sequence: CASSVRFRDEQFF.

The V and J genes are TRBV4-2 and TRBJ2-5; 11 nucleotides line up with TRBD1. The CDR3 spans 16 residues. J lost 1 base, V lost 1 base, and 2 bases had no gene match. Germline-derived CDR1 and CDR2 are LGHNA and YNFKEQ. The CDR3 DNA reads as TGTGCCAGCAGCCAAGGGGACAGGGGGACCCAAGAGACCCAGTACTTC. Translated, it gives CASSQGDRGTQETQYF.

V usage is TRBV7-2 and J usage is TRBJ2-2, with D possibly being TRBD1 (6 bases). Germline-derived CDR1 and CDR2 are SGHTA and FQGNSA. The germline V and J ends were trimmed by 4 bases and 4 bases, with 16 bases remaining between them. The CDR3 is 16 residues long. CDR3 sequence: CASSSPGQGTTGELFF. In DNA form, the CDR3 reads TGTGCCAGCAGCTCCCCCGGGCAGGGGACCACCGGGGAGCTGTTTTTT.

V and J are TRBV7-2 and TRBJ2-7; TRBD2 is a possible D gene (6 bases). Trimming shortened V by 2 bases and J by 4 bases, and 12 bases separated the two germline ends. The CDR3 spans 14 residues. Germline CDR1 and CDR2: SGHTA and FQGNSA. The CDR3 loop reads CASSLSGSMYEQYF. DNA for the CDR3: TGTGCCAGCAGCTTATCCGGGAGTATGTACGAGCAGTACTTC.

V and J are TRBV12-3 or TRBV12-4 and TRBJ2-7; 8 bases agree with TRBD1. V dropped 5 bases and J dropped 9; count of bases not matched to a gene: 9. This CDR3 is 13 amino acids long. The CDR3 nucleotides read TGTGCCAGCAGTCCTCAGGGGGCGCTAGGGCAGTACTTC. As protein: CASSPQGALGQYF.

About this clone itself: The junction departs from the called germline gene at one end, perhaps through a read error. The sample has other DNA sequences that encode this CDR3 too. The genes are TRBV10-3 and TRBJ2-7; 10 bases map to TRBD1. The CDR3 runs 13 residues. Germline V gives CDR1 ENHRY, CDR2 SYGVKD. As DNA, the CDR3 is TGTGCCTCTCGGACAGGGGGGTCCTACGAGCAGTACTTT. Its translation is CASRTGGSYEQYF.

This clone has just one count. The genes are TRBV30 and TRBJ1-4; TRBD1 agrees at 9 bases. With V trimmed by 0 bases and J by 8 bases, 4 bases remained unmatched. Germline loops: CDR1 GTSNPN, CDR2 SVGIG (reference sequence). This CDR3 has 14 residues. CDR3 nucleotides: TGTGCCTGGAGTGTACAGGGGGCAGGAGAAAAACTGTTTTTT. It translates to CAWSVQGAGEKLFF.

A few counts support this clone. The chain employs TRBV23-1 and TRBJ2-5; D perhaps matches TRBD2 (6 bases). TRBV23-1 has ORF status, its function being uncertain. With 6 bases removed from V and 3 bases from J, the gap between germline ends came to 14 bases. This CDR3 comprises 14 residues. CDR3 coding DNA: TGCGCCAGCAGCCGAAAGGCTAGCGAAGAGACCCAGTACTTC. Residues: CASSRKASEETQYF.

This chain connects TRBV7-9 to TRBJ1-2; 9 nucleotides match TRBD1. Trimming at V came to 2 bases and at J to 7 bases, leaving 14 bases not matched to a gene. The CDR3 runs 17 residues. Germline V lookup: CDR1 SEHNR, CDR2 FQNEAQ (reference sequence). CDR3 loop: CASSLPNPVQGAGGYTF. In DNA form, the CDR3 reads TGTGCCAGCAGCTTACCTAATCCCGTACAGGGGGCGGGTGGCTACACCTTC.

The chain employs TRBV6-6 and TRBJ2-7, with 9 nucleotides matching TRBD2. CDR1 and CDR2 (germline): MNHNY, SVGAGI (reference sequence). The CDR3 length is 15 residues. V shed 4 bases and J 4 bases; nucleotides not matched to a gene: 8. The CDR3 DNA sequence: TGTGCCAGCAGTTCCCCTAGCGGGGCCCTTTACGAGCAGTACTTC. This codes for CASSSPSGALYEQYF.

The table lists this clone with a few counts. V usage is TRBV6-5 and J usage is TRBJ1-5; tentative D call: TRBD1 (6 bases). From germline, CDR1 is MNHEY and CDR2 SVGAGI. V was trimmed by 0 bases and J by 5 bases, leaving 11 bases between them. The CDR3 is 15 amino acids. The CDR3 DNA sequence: TGTGCCAGCAGTTACTCAGCAGGGGCGGATCAGCCCCAGCATTTT. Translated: CASSYSAGADQPQHF.

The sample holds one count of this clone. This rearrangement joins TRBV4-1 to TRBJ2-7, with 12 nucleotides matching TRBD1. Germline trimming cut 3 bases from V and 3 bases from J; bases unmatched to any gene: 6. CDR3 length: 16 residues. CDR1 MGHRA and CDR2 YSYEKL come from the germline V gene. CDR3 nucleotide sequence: TGCGCCAGCAGCCAGGGACAGGGGGCGCTTAGCTACGAGCAGTACTTC. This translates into CASSQGQGALSYEQYF.

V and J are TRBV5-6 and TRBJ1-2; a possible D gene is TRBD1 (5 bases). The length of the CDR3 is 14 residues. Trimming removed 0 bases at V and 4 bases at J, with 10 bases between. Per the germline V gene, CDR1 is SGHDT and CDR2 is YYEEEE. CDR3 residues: CASSLDAGIYGYTF. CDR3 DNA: TGTGCCAGCAGCTTGGATGCAGGGATCTATGGCTACACCTTC. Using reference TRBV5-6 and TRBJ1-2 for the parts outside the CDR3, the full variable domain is DAGVTQSPTHLIKTRGQQVTLRCSPKSGHDTVSWYQQALGQGPQFIFQYYEEEERQRGNFPDRFSGHQFPNYSSELNVNALLLGDSALYLCASSLDAGIYGYTFGSGTRLTVV.

CDR3 protein: CAWRAQGAYYNSPLHF. Written as DNA, the CDR3 is TGTGCCTGGAGAGCACAGGGGGCCTACTATAATTCACCCCTCCACTTT. This chain joins TRBV30 and TRBJ1-6, with 9 positions matching TRBD1. This CDR3 region has 16 residues. The V and J ends lost 3 bases and 3 bases, in that order; junction bases with no gene match: 6. Looked up from germline, CDR1 is GTSNPN and CDR2 is SVGIG (reference sequence).

The CDR3 loop reads CASSLGGNEQFF. As DNA, the CDR3 is TGCGCCAGCAGCTTGGGAGGTAATGAGCAGTTCTTC. The rearrangement joins TRBV5-1 to TRBJ2-1; D is unclear. The CDR3 consists of 12 residues. V lost 0 bases, J lost 7 bases, and 5 bases lay in between. Germline V CDR1 and CDR2: SGHRS, YFSETQ.

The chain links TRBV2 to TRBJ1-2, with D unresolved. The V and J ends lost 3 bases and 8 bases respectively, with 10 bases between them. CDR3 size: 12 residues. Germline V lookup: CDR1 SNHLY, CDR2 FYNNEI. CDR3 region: CASSELTEGYTF. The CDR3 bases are TGTGCCAGCAGTGAGTTAACAGAAGGCTACACCTTC.

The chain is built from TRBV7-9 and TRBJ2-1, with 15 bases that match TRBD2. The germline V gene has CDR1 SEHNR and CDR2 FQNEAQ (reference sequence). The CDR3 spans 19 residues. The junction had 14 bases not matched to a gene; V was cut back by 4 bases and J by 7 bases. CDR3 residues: CASSSSTWTSGGAVNEQFF. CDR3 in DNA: TGTGCCAGCAGCTCCTCTACGTGGACTAGCGGGGGGGCCGTGAATGAGCAGTTCTTC.

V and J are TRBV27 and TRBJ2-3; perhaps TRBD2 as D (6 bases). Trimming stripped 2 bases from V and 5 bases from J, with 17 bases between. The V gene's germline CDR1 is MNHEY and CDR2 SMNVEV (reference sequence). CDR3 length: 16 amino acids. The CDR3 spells CASSLAGGSSQDTQYF. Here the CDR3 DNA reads TGTGCCAGCAGTTTAGCCGGGGGAAGTTCACAAGATACGCAGTATTTT.

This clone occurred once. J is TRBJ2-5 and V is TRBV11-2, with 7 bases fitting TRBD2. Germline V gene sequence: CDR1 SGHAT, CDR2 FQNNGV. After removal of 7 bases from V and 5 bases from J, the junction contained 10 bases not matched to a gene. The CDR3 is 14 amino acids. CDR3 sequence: CASTVTAGVETQYF. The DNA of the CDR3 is TGTGCCAGCACCGTTACTGCGGGGGTGGAGACCCAGTACTTC.

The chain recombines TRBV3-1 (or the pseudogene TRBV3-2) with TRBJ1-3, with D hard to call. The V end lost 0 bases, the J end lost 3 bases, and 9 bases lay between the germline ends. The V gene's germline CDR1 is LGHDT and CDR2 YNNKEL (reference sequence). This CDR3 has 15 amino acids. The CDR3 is CASSQEGGLGNTIYF. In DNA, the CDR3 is TGTGCCAGCAGCCAAGAGGGCGGGCTTGGAAACACCATATATTTT.

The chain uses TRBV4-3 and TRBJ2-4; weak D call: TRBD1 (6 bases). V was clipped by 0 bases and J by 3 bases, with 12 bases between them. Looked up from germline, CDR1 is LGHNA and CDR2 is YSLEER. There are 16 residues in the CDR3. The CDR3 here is CASSQDQGTYKNIQYF. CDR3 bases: TGCGCCAGCAGCCAAGATCAGGGGACATACAAAAACATTCAGTACTTC.

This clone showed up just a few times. The CDR3, as DNA: TGTGCCAGCCAAGGACAGGGTCATAGCAATCAGCCCCAGCATTTT. Amino acid sequence: CASQGQGHSNQPQHF. The chain combines TRBV2 with TRBJ1-5, with 8 nucleotides matching TRBD1. The CDR3 consists of 15 residues. The germline CDR1 and CDR2 sequences are SNHLY and FYNNEI. Trimming took 8 bases from V and 0 from J; bases not matched to a gene: 6. Full variable domain (rest looked up from reference TRBV2 and TRBJ1-5): EPEVTQTPSHQVTQMGQEVILRCVPISNHLYFYWYRQILGQKVEFLVSFYNNEISEKSEIFDDQFSVERPDGSNFTLKIRSTKLEDSAMYFCASQGQGHSNQPQHFGDGTRLSIL.

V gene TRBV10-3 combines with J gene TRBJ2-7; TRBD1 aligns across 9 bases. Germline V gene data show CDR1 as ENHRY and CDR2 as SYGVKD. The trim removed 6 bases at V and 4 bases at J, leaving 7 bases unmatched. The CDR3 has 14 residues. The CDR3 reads CAISLTGGDYEQYF. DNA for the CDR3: TGTGCCATCAGCTTGACAGGGGGGGATTACGAGCAGTACTTC.

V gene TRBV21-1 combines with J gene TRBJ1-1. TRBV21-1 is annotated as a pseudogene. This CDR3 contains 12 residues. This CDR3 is CARRGFGTEAFF. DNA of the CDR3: TGTGCCAGGCGGGGGTTTGGTACTGAAGCTTTCTTT.

CDR3 region: CASSRAHRLASNQPQHF. The CDR3 region has the DNA TGTGCCAGCAGCCGGGCACATAGGCTTGCGAGCAATCAGCCCCAGCATTTT. J is TRBJ1-5 and V is TRBV6-2 or TRBV6-3; D is unresolved. Germline-derived CDR1 and CDR2 are MNHEY and SVGEGT. The CDR3 has 17 amino acids. The V end was cut by 6 bases, the J end by 1 base, with 19 bases between.